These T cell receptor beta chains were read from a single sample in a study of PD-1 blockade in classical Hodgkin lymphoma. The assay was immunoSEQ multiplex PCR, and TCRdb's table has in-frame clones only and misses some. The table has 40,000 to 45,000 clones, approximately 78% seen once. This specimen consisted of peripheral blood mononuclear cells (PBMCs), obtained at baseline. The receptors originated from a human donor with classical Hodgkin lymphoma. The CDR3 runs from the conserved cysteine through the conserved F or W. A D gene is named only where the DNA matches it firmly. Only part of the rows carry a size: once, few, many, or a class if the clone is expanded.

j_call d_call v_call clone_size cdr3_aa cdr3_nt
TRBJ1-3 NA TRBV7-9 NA CASSPPLGGSGNTIYF TGTGCCAGCAGCCCTCCCTTGGGTGGCTCTGGAAACACCATATATTTT
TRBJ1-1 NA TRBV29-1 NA CSVGDGEAFF TGCAGCGTTGGGGACGGTGAGGCTTTCTTT
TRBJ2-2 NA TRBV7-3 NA CASSLDHSRGELFF TGTGCCAGCAGCTTAGATCACAGCAGAGGGGAGCTGTTTTTT
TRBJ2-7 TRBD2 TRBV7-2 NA CASSLVSGVGQYF TGTGCCAGCAGCTTAGTTAGCGGGGTGGGGCAGTACTTC
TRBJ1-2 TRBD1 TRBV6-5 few CASSYSGGADGYTF TGTGCCAGCAGTTACTCAGGGGGCGCGGATGGCTACACCTTC
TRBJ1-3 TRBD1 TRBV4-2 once CASSQVATGYSGNTIYF TGTGCCAGCAGCCAAGTCGCGACAGGGTACTCTGGAAACACCATATATTTT
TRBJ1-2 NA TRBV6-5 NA CASRLSQGFYGYTF TGTGCCAGCAGGCTGTCACAGGGATTCTATGGCTACACCTTC
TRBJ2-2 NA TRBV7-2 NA CASTRSDTGELFF TGTGCCAGCACCCGCTCCGACACCGGGGAGCTGTTTTTT
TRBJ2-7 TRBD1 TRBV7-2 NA CASSLEGTASYEQYF TGTGCCAGCAGCTTAGAAGGGACAGCTTCCTACGAGCAGTACTTC
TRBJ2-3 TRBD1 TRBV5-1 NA CASSGQEFTDTQYF TGCGCCAGCAGCGGACAGGAGTTCACAGATACGCAGTATTTT
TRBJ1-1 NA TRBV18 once CASSEVGAGNTEAFF TGTGCCAGCTCCGAGGTTGGGGCGGGGAACACTGAAGCTTTCTTT
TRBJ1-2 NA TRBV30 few CASKTDDNYGYTF TGTGCCTCCAAGACGGACGATAACTATGGCTACACCTTC
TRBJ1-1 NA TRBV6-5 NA CASSYSSVPNTEAFF TGTGCCAGCAGTTACTCGAGTGTACCGAACACTGAAGCTTTCTTT
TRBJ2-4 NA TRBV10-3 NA CAISAGAGGAGNIQYF TGTGCCATCAGTGCGGGAGCAGGGGGGGCGGGAAACATTCAGTACTTC
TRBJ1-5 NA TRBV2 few CASKEAFSNQPQHF TGTGCCAGCAAGGAGGCCTTTAGCAATCAGCCCCAGCATTTT
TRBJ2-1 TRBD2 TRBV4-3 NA CASSPGLAVEQFF TGCGCCAGCAGCCCGGGACTAGCGGTTGAGCAGTTCTTC
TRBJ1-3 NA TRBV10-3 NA CAISEHPSGNTIYF TGTGCCATCAGTGAACATCCCTCTGGAAACACCATATATTTT
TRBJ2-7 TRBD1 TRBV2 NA CASSRTGGSYEQYF TGTGCCAGCAGTAGGACAGGGGGAAGCTACGAGCAGTACTTC
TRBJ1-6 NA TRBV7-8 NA CASSSEDDRPESSYNSPLHF TGTGCCAGCAGCTCTGAAGATGACAGGCCAGAAAGCTCCTATAATTCACCCCTCCACTTT
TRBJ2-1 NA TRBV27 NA CASSLLTRYNEQFF TGTGCCAGCAGTTTATTGACACGTTACAATGAGCAGTTCTTC
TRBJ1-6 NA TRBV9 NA CASSVGGGRAPLHF TGTGCCAGCAGCGTAGGCGGAGGACGGGCACCCCTCCACTTT
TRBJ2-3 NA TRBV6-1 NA CASSFPFITDTQYF TGTGCCAGCTCCTTCCCTTTTATCACAGATACGCAGTATTTT
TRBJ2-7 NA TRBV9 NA CASSPRQVSYEQYF TGTGCCAGCAGCCCCCGACAGGTTTCCTACGAGCAGTACTTC
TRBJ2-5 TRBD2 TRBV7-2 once CASSLGLGAGEETQYF TGTGCCAGCAGCTTAGGCTTGGGCGCGGGGGAAGAGACCCAGTACTTC
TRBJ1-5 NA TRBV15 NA CATRDLLYSNQPQHF TGTGCCACCAGGGACTTACTTTATAGCAATCAGCCCCAGCATTTT
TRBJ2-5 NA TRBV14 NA CASSQTARTQYF TGTGCCAGCAGCCAGACGGCGAGGACCCAGTACTTC
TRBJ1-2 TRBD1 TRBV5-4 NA CASSLDRGYGYTF TGTGCCAGCAGCTTAGACAGGGGCTATGGCTACACCTTC
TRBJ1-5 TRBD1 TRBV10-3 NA CAISESFQQGVLDQPQHF TGTGCCATCAGTGAGTCGTTCCAACAGGGGGTTCTGGATCAGCCCCAGCATTTT
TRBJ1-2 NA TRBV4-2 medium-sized CASSQEKSYGYTF TGTGCCAGCAGCCAAGAGAAAAGCTATGGCTACACCTTC
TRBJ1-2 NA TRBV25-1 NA CASSDEAGPRYTF TGTGCCAGCAGTGACGAGGCAGGGCCGCGCTACACCTTC
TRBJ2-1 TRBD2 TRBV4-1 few CASSHGSGGENEQFF TGCGCCAGCAGCCACGGCAGCGGGGGGGAAAATGAGCAGTTCTTC
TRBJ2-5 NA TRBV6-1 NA CASSEAKTEQETQYF TGTGCCAGCAGTGAAGCCAAGACTGAACAAGAGACCCAGTACTTC
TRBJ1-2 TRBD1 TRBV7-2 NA CASSPAGQGYGYTF TGTGCCAGCAGCCCAGCAGGACAGGGATATGGCTACACCTTC
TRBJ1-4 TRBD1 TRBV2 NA CASSPGTGYGKLFF TGTGCCAGCAGCCCCGGGACAGGGTACGGAAAACTGTTTTTT
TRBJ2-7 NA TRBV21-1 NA CASSKKRVTGQPSYEQYF TGTGCCAGCAGCAAAAAAAGGGTTACGGGACAGCCGTCCTACGAGCAGTACTTC
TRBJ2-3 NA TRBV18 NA CASSPTRQTDTQYF TGTGCCAGCTCACCGACCCGTCAGACAGATACGCAGTATTTT
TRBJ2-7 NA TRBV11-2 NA CASSFRDTSSYEQYF TGTGCCAGCAGCTTTAGGGACACGAGCTCCTACGAGCAGTACTTC
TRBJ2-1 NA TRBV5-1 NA CASSPQDRHNEQFF TGCGCCAGCAGCCCCCAGGACAGACACAATGAGCAGTTCTTC
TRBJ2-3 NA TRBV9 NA CASSSLGGDTQYF TGTGCCAGCAGCTCCCTAGGGGGGGATACGCAGTATTTT
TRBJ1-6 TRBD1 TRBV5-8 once CASSHYPGQGGSPLHF TGTGCCAGCAGCCACTATCCGGGACAGGGCGGTTCACCCCTCCACTTT
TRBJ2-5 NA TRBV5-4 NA CASSLGGTEETQYF TGTGCCAGCAGCTTGGGGGGCACTGAAGAGACCCAGTACTTC
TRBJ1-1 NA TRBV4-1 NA CASSLGRGDEAFF TGCGCCAGCAGCCTAGGCCGAGGAGATGAAGCTTTCTTT
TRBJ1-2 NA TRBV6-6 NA CASSRGGYGYTF TGTGCCAGCAGCCGCGGGGGCTATGGCTACACCTTC
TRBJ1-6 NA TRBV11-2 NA CASSLGGSSYNSPLHF TGTGCCAGCAGCTTAGGAGGGAGCTCCTATAATTCACCCCTCCACTTT
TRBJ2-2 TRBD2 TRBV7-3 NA CASSSPFSGGSTGELFF TGTGCCAGCAGCTCCCCGTTCAGCGGGGGGTCTACCGGGGAGCTGTTTTTT
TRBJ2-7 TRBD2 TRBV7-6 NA CASSQTSGDSYEQYF TGTGCCAGCAGCCAGACTAGCGGGGACTCCTACGAGCAGTACTTC
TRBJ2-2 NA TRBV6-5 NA CATLVAGELFF TGTGCCACCTTGGTGGCCGGGGAGCTGTTTTTT
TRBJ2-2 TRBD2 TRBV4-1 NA CASSQAFGLAGRARSTGELFF TGCGCCAGCAGCCAGGCTTTTGGACTAGCGGGGCGGGCTAGGTCCACCGGGGAGCTGTTTTTT
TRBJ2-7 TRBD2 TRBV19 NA CASSRTSGGSYEQYF TGTGCCAGTAGTCGAACTAGCGGGGGTTCCTACGAGCAGTACTTC
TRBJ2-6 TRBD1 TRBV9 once CASSPRTGGSGANVLTF TGTGCCAGCAGCCCGCGGACAGGCGGATCTGGGGCCAACGTCCTGACTTTC
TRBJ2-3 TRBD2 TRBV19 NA CASSKGLAGPKGTDTQYF TGTGCCAGTAGTAAGGGACTAGCGGGTCCCAAAGGGACAGATACGCAGTATTTT
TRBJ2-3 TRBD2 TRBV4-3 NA CASSQVGGSTDTQYF TGCGCCAGCAGCCAAGTGGGGGGGTCCACAGATACGCAGTATTTT
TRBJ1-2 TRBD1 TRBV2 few CASNLDRGVAGYTF TGTGCCAGCAACCTAGACAGGGGAGTAGCTGGCTACACCTTC